What follows is one TCR beta chain and its context. Its antigen is not known. The entry originates in a study of Ad26.COV2.S vaccination and SARS-CoV-2 variants. Treatment reported: roughly 19 received Ad26.COV2.S at low or high dose, single or two shots; about five received placebo; per-sample allocation not given. Sample collection was performed on day 63 after the first vaccine or placebo injection. Its platform was an Ad26 vector, and its expressed antigen was Wuhan-strain SARS-CoV-2 spike. Repertoires were generated with immunoSEQ multiplex PCR, while TCRdb's copy carries only in-frame clones and drops some. The sample carries over 400,000 clones, around 93% recorded once. Findings and caveats of the study: Spike-specific TCR breadth ran higher among vaccine recipients than placebo recipients.

Per the germline V gene, CDR1 is LGHNA and CDR2 is YSLEER. This CDR3 is 17 amino acids long. Trimming removed 0 bases at V and 0 bases at J, with 12 bases between. The sequencing here drew on peripheral blood, taken in a trial of Ad26.COV2.S vaccine versus placebo. The TCR comes from a person between 18 and 60 years old who received the Ad26.COV2.S COVID-19 vaccine or a placebo. The gene calls are TRBV4-3 and TRBJ2-4; D ambiguous. The CDR3 coding sequence is TGCGCCAGCAGCCAAGATCCGGACCTATTAGCCAAAAACATTCAGTACTTC. It encodes CASSQDPDLLAKNIQYF.